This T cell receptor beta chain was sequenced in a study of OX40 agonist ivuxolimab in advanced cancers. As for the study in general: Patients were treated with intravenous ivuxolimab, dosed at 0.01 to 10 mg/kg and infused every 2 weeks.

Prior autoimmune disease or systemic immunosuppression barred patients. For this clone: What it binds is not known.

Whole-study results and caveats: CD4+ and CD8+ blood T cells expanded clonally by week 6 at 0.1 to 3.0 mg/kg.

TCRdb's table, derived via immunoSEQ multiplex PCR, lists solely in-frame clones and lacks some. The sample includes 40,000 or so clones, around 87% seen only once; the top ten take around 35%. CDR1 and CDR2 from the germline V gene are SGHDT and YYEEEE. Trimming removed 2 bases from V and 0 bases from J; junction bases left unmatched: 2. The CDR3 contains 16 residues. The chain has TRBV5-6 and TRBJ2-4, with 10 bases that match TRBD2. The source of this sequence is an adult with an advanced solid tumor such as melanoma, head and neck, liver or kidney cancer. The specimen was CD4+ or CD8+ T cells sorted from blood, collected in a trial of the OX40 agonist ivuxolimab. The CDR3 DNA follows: TGTGCCAGCAGCTTCCGACTAGCGGGAGCCAAAAACATTCAGTACTTC. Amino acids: CASSFRLAGAKNIQYF.